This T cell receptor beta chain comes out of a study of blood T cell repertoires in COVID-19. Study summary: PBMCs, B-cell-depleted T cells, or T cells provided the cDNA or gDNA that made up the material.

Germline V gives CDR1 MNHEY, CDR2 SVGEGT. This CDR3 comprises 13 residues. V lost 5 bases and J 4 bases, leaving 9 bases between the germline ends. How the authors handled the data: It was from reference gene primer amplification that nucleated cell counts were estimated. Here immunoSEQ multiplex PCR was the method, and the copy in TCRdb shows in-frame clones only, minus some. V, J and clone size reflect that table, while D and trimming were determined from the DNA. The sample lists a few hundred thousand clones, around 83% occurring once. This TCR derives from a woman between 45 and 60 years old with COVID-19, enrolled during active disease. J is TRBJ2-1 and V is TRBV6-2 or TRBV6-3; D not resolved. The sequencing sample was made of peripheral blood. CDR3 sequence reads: CASSQTAYNEQFF. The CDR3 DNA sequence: TGTGCCAGCAGTCAAACAGCTTACAATGAGCAGTTCTTC.